This T cell receptor beta chain appears in the sequencing data of a study of cytomegalovirus exposure and HLA in healthy donors (TCRdb year 2017). General notes on the study: An earlier analysis of some 600 of the donors reported roughly 300 Gb of sequence data and around 100 million unique TCR beta sequences obtained from around 180 million T cells. Besides the first cohort of 500 to 700 subjects, a separate validation cohort made up of over 95 different subjects was used. Using immunosequencing, the study profiled T cell repertoires from 666 subjects and related those repertoires to cytomegalovirus serostatus. The number of donors typed differed by locus, with 629-630 for A, B, C, DRB1 and DQB1, around 520 for DQA1, over 600 for DPA1, and some 470 for DPB1. All discovery cohort repertoires had been generated using a single sequencing platform. Among the approximately 420 genotyped donors, about 83% belonged to the genetic ancestry cluster associated with self-reported Caucasian donors. Genome-wide SNP genotypes for about three fifths of the roughly 700 donors were used in a later genetic analysis, which treated that subset as a discovery cohort. Donor age, sex, ethnicity and CMV serostatus were compiled alongside the repertoire data. Because of strong linkage in the cohort, four to six DR-DQ haplotypes were treated as single units for association and clustering. An earlier analysis of several hundred of the donors applied high-throughput TCR beta sequencing to assess whether each TCR beta V gene segment acted as functional or pseudogenic. The study aimed to test whether cataloging public T cell receptors could reveal signatures of past pathogen exposure. High-throughput TCR immunosequencing, statistical association of individual TCRs with disease status, and machine learning were combined to predict cytomegalovirus infection status. Class I and class II HLA loci were covered by the typing at four-digit resolution. In the later analysis, no new phenotypic data were used to find candidate immune exposures; instead, reliance was placed on TCR beta sequences and their occurrence across donors. Among about 390 genotyped donors of the cohort, an average of around 240,000 unique TCR beta nucleotide sequences were sequenced per donor, around 20% of them non-productive. A later analysis re-examined previously published TCR beta repertoires from just over 650 donors and added high-resolution HLA genotyping to investigate patterns of TCR occurrence. An early release covering over 500 HLA-typed donors comprised approximately 300 gigabases of sequencing data and approximately 80 million unique TCR sequences. What the authors observed across the whole study: Only TCR beta chains were sequenced in this cohort, and the absence of alpha or paired-chain data limited detectable features. A further reported finding was that TCR beta sequences accurately predicted the HLA-A and HLA-B alleles for most subjects in the first cohort. Because some donors lacked HLA typing at each locus, the association tests relied only on the typed subset. Because counts were too low, more than 15 rarely observed V segments, including chromosome 9 orphons, were excluded from the earlier analysis of several hundred of the donors. At a false discovery rate of 0.05, a later analysis linked roughly 17,000 TCR beta sequences to specific HLA alleles. Linkage disequilibrium might explain the correlated functional status among segregating V segments, but an unknown experimental factor could not be ruled out. Across donors, most TCR sequences were observed very rarely, whereas some public TCRs were present in many individuals. Some IMGT-functional V segments, including TRBV6-2 and TRBV6-3, could not be distinguished by the 87-base-pair reads and were therefore excluded. A later analysis reported that several top co-occurrence clusters appeared linked to parvovirus B19, influenza, CMV and Epstein-Barr virus. In a later analysis, the rate of TCR association differed among HLA loci, with DRB1 alleles having the most associated TCRs and HLA-C alleles having the fewest. The classifier was reported to diagnose cytomegalovirus status with high specificity and sensitivity in both the original and validation cohorts. A cluster of highly shared sequence variants was judged likely to be a technical artifact of the sequencing pipeline. An earlier analysis of approximately 540 of the donors showed that most TCR beta V segments appeared in productive rearrangements either about 90% or about 30% of the time, which broadly matched IMGT annotations. In a later genetic analysis, a missense DCLRE1C variant was associated with V-gene and J-gene trimming of TCR beta chains, and the association was replicated in an independent cohort. Strong co-occurrence of HLA alleles, especially DR and DQ, made assigning TCR associations to individual alleles difficult. A few of the identified cytomegalovirus-associated TCR beta chains were confirmed in vitro to be specific for cytomegalovirus antigens. Most CMV-associated TCR beta chains appeared to be HLA-restricted in a later analysis, and the HLA associations seemed to be driven largely by CMV exposure. The authors suggested that the approach could potentially be extended to other disease states and immunological phenotypes. Presence/absence analyses assumed roughly uniform sequencing depth across donors, an assumption that may not hold. The study listed 164 TCR beta chains as associated with cytomegalovirus. The only immune exposure information available for the cohort was CMV serostatus. A later genetic analysis reported fewer N-insertions in productive TCRs among donors in an Asian-associated ancestry cluster than the roughly 720-donor mean. A later analysis found that HLA-associated TCR beta chains were more clonally expanded and had lower generation probabilities than equally common non-associated chains.

In total, approximately 700 healthy bone marrow donors made up the cohort. All cohort members were sampled while nominally healthy, although unrecorded immune exposures were likely present. The donor tested CMV seropositive, placing the donor among the roughly 300 seropositive members of the cohort. A peripheral blood sample was collected from each donor, and TCR beta sequencing was performed on peripheral blood mononuclear cells. Genomic DNA extraction from the blood cell samples was performed with the Qiagen DNeasy Blood Extraction Kit. The library was built by means of the immunoSEQ multiplex PCR assay. The multiplex PCR relied on a mix of 60 forward primers for TCR Vbeta segments and 13 reverse primers for TCR Jbeta segments. Amplification of the CDR3 region of rearranged TCR beta genes was performed with a multiplex PCR assay on genomic DNA. On the Illumina HiSeq System, the amplified TCR beta libraries were sequenced as 87-base-pair reads. Under the source paper's analysis protocol: Across the 670 or so repertoires, a later analysis counted 80 million or so unique TCR beta chains, 9.5 million to 13 million of which were shared by at least two donors. Raw reads were error-corrected and collapsed into unique sequences with a nearest-neighbor algorithm that merged closely related sequences to remove PCR and sequencing errors. To assign V, D and J gene segments, CDR3 sequences were aligned to IMGT reference sequences. Each retained sequence needed at least a six-nucleotide match to both a V gene segment and a J gene segment. Rearrangements were called productive when the CDR3 lacked stop codons and stayed in frame with V and J; all others were non-productive. Following IMGT convention, CDR3 was defined as the stretch from the second conserved V-encoded cysteine up to the conserved J-encoded phenylalanine. The earlier analysis of about 590 of the donors excluded sequences that lacked an unambiguous match to a single V gene segment. An earlier analysis of 550 to 650 of the donors classified V segments as functional when productive rearrangements were above 56.7% and as segregating when the standard deviation between donors was above 5%. A statistical classification framework was developed to diagnose cytomegalovirus status using the catalog of TCR beta chain sequences. In a later analysis, TCR nucleotide sequences were compared against IMGT/GENE-DB human TR gene sequences so that V and J genes could be assigned. The TCRdist pipeline was used in a later analysis to assign CDR3 sequences and most-parsimonious VDJ recombination scenarios. In a later analysis, each TCR beta chain was defined by its CDR3 amino acid sequence together with its V-gene family, and reads lacking a unique V-gene family were excluded. To address suspected cross-contamination and a sequencing artifact, a later analysis removed 450 to 700 highly shared, low-generation-probability nucleotide sequences. In a later analysis, a clonal expansion index was calculated for each public chain from normalized within-repertoire ranks of inferred template counts. A later analysis computed generation probabilities with a VDJ recombination model fitted to out-of-frame rearrangements, and checked the results against IGoR. A later analysis scored TCR-TCR, TCR-HLA and TCR-CMV co-occurrence with hypergeometric tests, applying a repertoire-size bias correction to TCR pairs. False discovery rates were estimated in a later analysis by permuting HLA or CMV assignments 20 times. In a later analysis, co-occurring TCRs were grouped using DBSCAN, with TCRdist sequence similarity added in when clustering inside HLA-allele-positive subsets. For co-occurrence clustering, repertoires with fewer than 30,000 or more than 120,000 public chains were excluded, along with 4 to 6 repertoires with anomalous nucleotide sharing. The immuneACCESS repertoire file appears here via TCRdb, limited to in-frame rearrangements. These files lack a portion of the clones; in checked studies, under half of the deficit traces to unresolved V genes, and the cause of the others is not known. The V and J calls and clone size were taken over from that table, and D and trimming were inferred from the DNA. The sample table contains some 100,000 clones; only one count was recorded for more than 65% of them. The ten biggest clones cover 4% of the sample.

As concerns this clone: What antigen it recognizes has not been identified. The junction shows a germline mismatch at one end, possibly a read error.

The germline V gene specifies SGHRS as CDR1 and YFSETQ as CDR2. Inclusive of the bounding cysteine and phenylalanine, the CDR3 is 15 residues long. Only the CDR3 region is kept as DNA, spanning 45 bases read in frame from base 1. The TCR sequence derives from a woman aged 45-65 years in good health and CMV-seropositive. What was sequenced was PBMCs. The rearranged chain carries TRBV5-1 and TRBJ2-3, with 8 central nucleotides matching TRBD2. The CDR3 sequence is CASSLVADYLAGPAF. The bases are TGCGCCAGCAGCTTGGTTGCGGACTACCTAGCGGGTCCGGCGTTT.